Included here is one TCR beta chain sequence, with context. Its specificity is unknown. TCRdb re-called the RT-PCR reads with MiXCR, one entry per CDR3 protein. The data contain 550,000 to 800,000 distinct CDR3 sequences, about 15% of them singletons. V was shortened by 6 bases and J by 0 bases, with 11 bases between the two germline ends. The CDR3 is made up of 13 amino acids. Germline values: CDR1 DFQATT, CDR2 SNEGSKA (reference sequence). The data belong to a study of response to subunit inactivated influenza vaccine. Findings of the study overall: That few new T cells are recruited by each seasonal influenza vaccination was the authors' suggestion.

The chain recombines TRBV20-1 with TRBJ1-1, with a tentative D call TRBD1 (6 bases). The sequence was collected from a middle-aged man who received an inactivated influenza vaccine. Sequenced material: PBMCs from blood, taken 11 to 12 days after vaccination. In DNA, the CDR3 is TGCAGTGCCCAATCAGGGGTGAACACTGAAGCTTTCTTT. This codes for CSAQSGVNTEAFF.